The source of this TCR beta chain is a study of cytomegalovirus exposure and HLA in healthy donors. In the case of this clone: Its target is unknown. This same CDR3 is encoded by further DNA sequences in the sample.

The germline V gene has CDR1 SEHNR and CDR2 FQNEAQ (reference sequence). This CDR3 contains 14 residues. Trimming pared 0 bases from V and 2 bases from J, leaving 6 bases between. Study-level points and caveats: Association of a missense DCLRE1C variant with TCR beta V- and J-gene trimming was reported in a later analysis. There were reportedly fewer N-insertions in an Asian-associated ancestry cluster than the roughly 610-donor mean, in a later analysis. Cytomegalovirus status was reportedly diagnosed by the classifier with high sensitivity and specificity. Researchers had no immune exposure information except CMV serostatus available.

60 Vbeta and 13 Jbeta primers were used in PCR. Profiled with immunoSEQ multiplex PCR; TCRdb holds only in-frame clones, not every one. The table shows roughly 240,000 clones, with roughly 82% occurring only once. Sequencing was carried out using PBMCs. The receptor was isolated from a woman between 40 and 55 years old in good health and CMV-seropositive. V gene TRBV7-9 combines with J gene TRBJ2-3, with D maybe TRBD1 (5 bases). CDR3: CASSLAGLTDTQYF. Here the CDR3 DNA reads TGTGCCAGCAGCTTAGCGGGGCTCACAGATACGCAGTATTTT.